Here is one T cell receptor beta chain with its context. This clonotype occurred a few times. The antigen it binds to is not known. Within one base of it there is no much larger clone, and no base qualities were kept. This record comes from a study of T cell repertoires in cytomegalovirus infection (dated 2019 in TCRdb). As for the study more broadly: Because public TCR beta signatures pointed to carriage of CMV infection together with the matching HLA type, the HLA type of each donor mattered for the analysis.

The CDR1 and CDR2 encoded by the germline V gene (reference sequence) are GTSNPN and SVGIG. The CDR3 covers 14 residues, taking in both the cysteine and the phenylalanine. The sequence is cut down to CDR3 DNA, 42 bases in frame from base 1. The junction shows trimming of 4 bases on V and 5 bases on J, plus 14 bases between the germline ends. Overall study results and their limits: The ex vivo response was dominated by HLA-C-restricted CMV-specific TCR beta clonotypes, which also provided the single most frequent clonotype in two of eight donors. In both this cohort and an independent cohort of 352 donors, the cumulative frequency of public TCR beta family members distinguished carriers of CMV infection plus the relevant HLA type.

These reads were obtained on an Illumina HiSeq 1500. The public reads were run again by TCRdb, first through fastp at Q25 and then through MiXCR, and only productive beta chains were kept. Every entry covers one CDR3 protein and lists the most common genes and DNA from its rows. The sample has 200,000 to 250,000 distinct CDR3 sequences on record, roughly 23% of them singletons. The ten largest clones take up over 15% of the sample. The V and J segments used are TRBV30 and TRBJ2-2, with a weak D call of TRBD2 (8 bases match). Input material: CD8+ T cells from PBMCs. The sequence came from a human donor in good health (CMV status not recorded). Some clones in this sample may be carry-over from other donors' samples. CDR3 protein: CAWTGGGATGELFF. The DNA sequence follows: TGTGCCTGGACGGGAGGGGGCGCTACCGGGGAGCTGTTTTTT.